This T cell receptor beta chain appears in the sequencing data of a study of control samples from healthy donors and cancer patients. This CDR3 has 13 amino acids. Trimming at V came to 6 bases and at J to 4 bases, leaving 1 base not matched to a gene. CDR1 is MNHEY and CDR2 is SVGAGI in the germline V gene. The protocol was immunoSEQ multiplex PCR, while the TCRdb copy is restricted to in-frame clones and leaves out a portion. Of over 150,000 clones in the sample, roughly 94% were seen once. The TCR sequence derives from a man aged 60 to 75 with colorectal cancer. The sequenced sample was PBMCs. This chain joins TRBV6-5 and TRBJ2-5, with 11 bases that match TRBD1. The CDR3 region has the DNA TGTGCCAGCAGGGACAGGGGGCGAGAGACCCAGTACTTC. Protein: CASRDRGRETQYF.